Shown below are 17 T cell receptor beta chains from a single sample sequenced in a study of T cells in Graves' hyperthyroidism and ophthalmopathy. Amplified TCR beta CDR3 regions came from RNA transcripts. In the first-round RT-PCR of the TCR CDR3, the HTBI primer set was used. Using its own MiXCR run on the multiplex PCR reads, TCRdb lists one record per CDR3 protein. The sample lists 460,000 or so distinct CDR3 sequences, over 13% seen once, with 15% to 20% in the top ten. Sequencing was done on a sample of blood. These receptors all stem from a young woman with Graves' hyperthyroidism.

This clonotype has a count of ten or more. This chain links TRBV14 with TRBJ2-1, with 12 nucleotides matching TRBD2. The V gene end was trimmed by 7 bases and the J gene end by 4 bases; junction bases not matched to a gene: 5. Germline CDR1 reads SGHDN; CDR2 reads FVKESK. CDR3 length equals 15 residues. Written as DNA, the CDR3 is TGTGCCAGCAAGAGGACTAGCGGGAAGTACAATGAGCAGTTCTTC. Translating gives CASKRTSGKYNEQFF.

The sample holds many counts of this clonotype. This rearrangement joins TRBV4-1 to TRBJ2-5, with 11 bases that match TRBD2. This CDR3 contains 19 residues. Germline assignment: CDR1 MGHRA and CDR2 YSYEKL. Germline trimming cut 0 bases from V and 5 bases from J; bases unmatched to any gene: 14. Here the CDR3 DNA reads TGCGCCAGCAGCCAAGATGGGTTAGCGGGAGGGAGCCCCAATGAGACCCAGTACTTC. Translation gives CASSQDGLAGGSPNETQYF.

V is TRBV20-1 and J is TRBJ2-3, with D possibly matching TRBD2 (5 bases). Germline V CDR1 and CDR2: DFQATT, SNEGSKA (reference sequence). CDR3 length equals 14 residues. With 5 bases removed from V and 3 bases from J, the gap between germline ends came to 15 bases. DNA of the CDR3: TGCAGTGCTTCCGACCCAGAGCGGACAGATACGCAGTATTTT. Translating it yields CSASDPERTDTQYF.

For the CDR3, the DNA is TGCGCCAGCAGCCACCTAGCGCGAGGTTTGGGTGAGCAGTTCTTC. Protein: CASSHLARGLGEQFF. V usage is TRBV4-1 and J usage is TRBJ2-1; perhaps TRBD2 as D (6 bases). Germline values: CDR1 MGHRA, CDR2 YSYEKL. This CDR3 is 15 amino acids long. Trimming cost V 3 bases and J 9 bases, with 18 bases left between them.

The sample holds many counts of this clonotype. V gene TRBV12-3 or TRBV12-4 combines with J gene TRBJ2-7; D not resolved. This CDR3 comprises 12 residues. With 5 bases removed from V and 6 bases from J, the gap between germline ends came to 11 bases. In DNA form, the CDR3 reads TGTGCCAGCAGTCCCATGGGCTTCGAGCAGTACTTC. It specifies CASSPMGFEQYF.

This clonotype was observed many times. The chain couples TRBV7-8 to TRBJ1-4; TRBD1 is a possible D gene (5 bases). CDR1 SGHVS and CDR2 FQNEAQ come from the germline V gene. The CDR3 consists of 17 residues. With 5 bases removed from V and 0 bases from J, the gap between germline ends came to 16 bases. This CDR3 is CASSPKGRLTTNEKLFF. As DNA, the CDR3 is TGTGCCAGCAGCCCAAAGGGACGGTTGACAACTAATGAAAAACTGTTTTTT.

Of note for this clonotype: Just one base apart from a much larger clone, this may be a read error. The rearrangement joins TRBV12-5 to TRBJ1-5; D may be TRBD1 (6 bases). The CDR3 consists of 18 residues. Germline values: CDR1 LGHNT, CDR2 FRNRAP. The CDR3 DNA reads as TGTACTAGTGGTTTGGCCCCTACCGACAGGATAGGAAATCAGCCCCAGCATTTT. It is translated as CTSGLAPTDRIGNQPQHF.

There are many counts of this clonotype. The rearrangement joins TRBV18 to TRBJ1-1; 7 nucleotides align to TRBD1. The ends lost 8 bases at V and 0 bases at J; junction bases unmatched: 6. Looked up from germline, CDR1 is KGHSH and CDR2 is LQKENI. The CDR3 extends over 14 amino acids. For the CDR3, the DNA is TGTGCCAGCAGCAAGGGACAGCTGAACACTGAAGCTTTCTTT. Amino acid sequence: CASSKGQLNTEAFF.

In its sample, this clonotype was seen many times. The chain employs TRBV18 and TRBJ2-5, with unresolved D. Germline lookup yields CDR1 KGHSH and CDR2 LQKENI. V lost 5 bases and J lost 0, with 10 bases in between. This CDR3 is built from 14 residues. The CDR3 sequence is CASSVGIDQETQYF. CDR3 coding DNA: TGTGCCAGCTCAGTTGGAATCGACCAAGAGACCCAGTACTTC.

The CDR3: CATSGSYEQFF. In DNA, the CDR3 is TGTGCCACCAGTGGTTCGTATGAGCAGTTCTTC. This rearrangement joins TRBV24-1 to TRBJ2-1; D not resolved. Germline V CDR1 and CDR2: KGHDR, SFDVKD. The CDR3 runs 11 residues. Trimming left V 5 bases short and J 8 bases short, with 6 bases between.

This clonotype showed up just a few times. This chain connects TRBV30 to TRBJ2-7; D gene ambiguous. Germline V gene sequence: CDR1 GTSNPN, CDR2 SVGIG (reference sequence). The V end lost 5 bases, the J end lost 5 bases, and 4 bases lay between the germline ends. This CDR3 has 9 residues. The CDR3 reads CAWGDEQYV. The CDR3 region has the DNA TGTGCCTGGGGTGACGAGCAGTACGTC.

This clonotype occurred many times. V is TRBV5-1 and J is TRBJ1-6; TRBD1 agrees at 8 bases. The V gene's germline CDR1 is SGHRS and CDR2 YFSETQ. This CDR3 is built from 15 residues. Trimming cost V 4 bases and J 11 bases; bases outside gene matches: 11. The CDR3 DNA follows: TGCGCCAGCAGCGGGGGGACAGGCCGAGGGACACCCCTCCACTTT. Its protein product is CASSGGTGRGTPLHF.

This clonotype showed up many times. The genes are TRBV6-1 and TRBJ1-1, with D tentatively TRBD1 (5 bases). The CDR3 has 13 residues. Germline loops: CDR1 MNHNS, CDR2 SASEGT. V was trimmed by 8 bases and J by 2 bases, leaving 12 bases between them. The CDR3 here is CASAMGPNTEAFF. The CDR3 DNA follows: TGTGCCAGCGCAATGGGGCCCAACACTGAAGCTTTCTTT.

This clonotype occurred a few times. The chain uses TRBV27 and TRBJ2-1; D call uncertain. Germline lookup yields CDR1 MNHEY and CDR2 SMNVEV (reference sequence). V lost 5 bases and J lost 7, with 12 bases in between. The CDR3 consists of 13 residues. This CDR3 reads CASSINDENEQFF. The CDR3 DNA is TGTGCCAGCAGTATAAACGACGAAAATGAGCAGTTCTTC.

The sample holds many counts of this clonotype. Germline is not matched at one junction end, which may reflect a read error. The rearrangement joins TRBV4-1 to TRBJ2-6; TRBD1 agrees at 7 bases. This CDR3 has 13 amino acids. Germline V lookup: CDR1 MGHRA, CDR2 YSYEKL. CDR3 loop: CASRGSGANVLTF. CDR3 nucleotide sequence: TGTGCCAGCAGGGGGTCTGGGGCCAACGTCCTGACTTTC.

This clonotype was seen ten or more times. This chain links TRBV12-3 or TRBV12-4 with TRBJ2-3, with D tentatively TRBD1 (6 bases). The CDR3 loop spans 15 amino acids. V was trimmed by 0 bases and J by 6 bases, leaving 13 bases between them. Here the CDR3 reads CASSLALRGRDTQYF. The CDR3 DNA sequence: TGTGCCAGCAGTTTAGCGCTCAGGGGCAGGGATACGCAGTATTTT.

There are many counts of this clonotype. The chain recombines TRBV27 with TRBJ2-1; D is unclear. The CDR3 runs to 13 residues. The germline V gene encodes CDR1 MNHEY and CDR2 SMNVEV (reference sequence). V was cut by 2 bases and J by 8 bases, with 10 bases left in between. CDR3 DNA sequence: TGTGCCAGCAGTTTAAAGTTAGGTCATGAGCAGTTCTTC. This gives the protein CASSLKLGHEQFF.